These T cell receptor beta chains were read from a single sample in a study of blood T cell repertoires in COVID-19. Using immunoSEQ multiplex PCR, the repertoire was profiled, and TCRdb retains in-frame clones only, with some absent. This sample has about 210,000 clones, with 85% found just once. The sample was peripheral blood. The receptors stem from a woman between 70 and 85 years old with COVID-19, enrolled during active disease. Each CDR3 is given with its conserved first and last residue. Each record gives: J gene, clone size, V gene, D gene, CDR3 DNA, CDR3 protein. A D gene is named only where the DNA matches it firmly. The listing skips clone size in some rows; elsewhere it reads once, few, many or a size class.

>TRBJ2-1|-|TRBV9|TRBD2
TGTGCCAGCAGCGTAGGGGCTAGCGGGGGCCTATCCTACAATGAGCAGTTCTTC
CASSVGASGGLSYNEQFF
>TRBJ1-1|-|TRBV11-3|-
TGTGCCAGCAGCTTAATGGGAAGGGCGGGCACTGAAGCTTTCTTT
CASSLMGRAGTEAFF
>TRBJ2-5|-|TRBV2|TRBD2
TGTGCCAGCAGCGCACAACTAGCGGGGAAAGAGACCCAGTACTTC
CASSAQLAGKETQYF
>TRBJ1-2|-|TRBV6-4|TRBD1
TGTGCCAGCAGTGCAACCGGGACAGCCATCTATGGCTACACCTTC
CASSATGTAIYGYTF
>TRBJ1-2|-|TRBV18|-
TGTGCCAGCTCACCCCCGGACAGCTATGGCTACACCTTC
CASSPPDSYGYTF
>TRBJ2-1|-|TRBV4-2|-
TGTGCCAGCAGCCACTACCTCGGGGGCTCCTACAATGAGCAGTTCTTC
CASSHYLGGSYNEQFF
>TRBJ1-1|-|TRBV2|-
TGTGCCAGCAGTGAAATCGCGACTGAAGCTTTCTTT
CASSEIATEAFF
>TRBJ2-1|-|TRBV11-1|-
TGTGCCAGCAGCTTAGCGATTGGCAGCTACAATGAGCAGTTCTTC
CASSLAIGSYNEQFF
>TRBJ1-1|-|TRBV6-6|-
TGTGCCAGCAGTCCCTTTGAGTTCATGAACACTGAAGCTTTCTTT
CASSPFEFMNTEAFF
>TRBJ2-5|-|TRBV19|TRBD2
TGTGCCAGTAGTATTGGGACTAGCGGGATTGGGACCCAGTACTTC
CASSIGTSGIGTQYF
>TRBJ1-1|-|TRBV21-1|-
TGTGCCAGCAGCAAAGCGTTGGGACAGTTGAACACTGAAGCTTTCTTT
CASSKALGQLNTEAFF
>TRBJ2-1|-|TRBV6-2/TRBV6-3|TRBD2
TGTGCCAGCAGTTACTCTGGGGCTAGCGGGGTGGGAGAGCAGTTCTTC
CASSYSGASGVGEQFF
>TRBJ1-4|-|TRBV15|TRBD1
TGTGCCACCAGCAGAGACGACAGGGTTAATGAAAAACTGTTTTTT
CATSRDDRVNEKLFF
>TRBJ1-1|-|TRBV10-3|TRBD1
TGTGCCATCAGCCGAGGACAGGGCCAAGCTGGGGCTTTCTTT
CAISRGQGQAGAFF
>TRBJ1-4|-|TRBV10-3|-
TGTGCCATCAGTGAGTCGAGACAGCTAAATGAAAAACTGTTTTTT
CAISESRQLNEKLFF
>TRBJ1-5|-|TRBV19|TRBD1
TGTGCCAGTAGCCTCACAGGGGCGGAACAGCCCCAGCATTTT
CASSLTGAEQPQHF
>TRBJ2-5|few|TRBV12-3/TRBV12-4|-
TGTGCCAGCAGCACAGGGATCCAAGAGACCCAGTACTTC
CASSTGIQETQYF
>TRBJ2-2|-|TRBV19|-
TGTGCCAGTAGATCTGCGTCAATGCTGTTGAACACCGGGGAGCTGTTTTTT
CASRSASMLLNTGELFF
>TRBJ2-7|-|TRBV5-4|-
TGTGCCAGCAGCTTGGGAGGGCAAAGCTCCTACGAGCAGTACTTC
CASSLGGQSSYEQYF
>TRBJ2-1|-|TRBV2|TRBD1
TGTGCCAGCAGTGAAACAGGGGGCAATGAGCAGTTCTTC
CASSETGGNEQFF
>TRBJ1-2|-|TRBV5-1|TRBD1
TGCGCCAGCAGCAGCGGACAGGGGAACTTCTATGGCTACACCTTC
CASSSGQGNFYGYTF
>TRBJ2-1|-|TRBV29-1|-
TGCAGCGTTGCGTCACCACGCAGGTACAATGAGCAGTTCTTC
CSVASPRRYNEQFF
>TRBJ1-1|-|TRBV5-1|-
TGCGCCAGCAGCTTTGTCACGGACACTGAAGCTTTCTTT
CASSFVTDTEAFF
>TRBJ2-7|-|TRBV4-1|-
TGCGCCAGCAGCCTCCGAGCGAATGTCGACGAGCAGTACTTC
CASSLRANVDEQYF
>TRBJ2-7|-|TRBV28|-
TGTGCCAGCAGTTTGATCCACACAGGGAGTAGGTCCTACGAGCAGTACTTC
CASSLIHTGSRSYEQYF
>TRBJ1-2|-|TRBV6-5|-
TGTGCCAGCAGTTCCCCGAGGGTGGGGTATGGCTACACCTTC
CASSSPRVGYGYTF
>TRBJ1-1|-|TRBV2|-
TGTGCCAGCACCTTCCCCCCAGGGTCAAACGGTGAAGCTTTCTTT
CASTFPPGSNGEAFF
>TRBJ1-4|-|TRBV11-3|TRBD1
TGTGCCAGCAGCTTTGGAGGGACGACAGGGGGTATTAATGAAAAACTGTTTTTT
CASSFGGTTGGINEKLFF
>TRBJ2-2|-|TRBV6-4|TRBD1
TGTGCCAGCAGAGGACAGGGGTCCGGGGAGCTGTTTTTT
CASRGQGSGELFF
>TRBJ1-2|-|TRBV10-3|TRBD1
TGTGCCATCAGTGAGTCGGGGACAGGAGCGTCAGGCTACACCTTC
CAISESGTGASGYTF
>TRBJ1-3|-|TRBV7-9|-
TGTGCCAGCAGTTCGGTTCGCGGAAACACCATATATTTT
CASSSVRGNTIYF
>TRBJ1-5|-|TRBV21-1|-
TGTGCCAGCCTCCAACATCGACAGGGCGGTCAGCCCCAGCATTTT
CASLQHRQGGQPQHF